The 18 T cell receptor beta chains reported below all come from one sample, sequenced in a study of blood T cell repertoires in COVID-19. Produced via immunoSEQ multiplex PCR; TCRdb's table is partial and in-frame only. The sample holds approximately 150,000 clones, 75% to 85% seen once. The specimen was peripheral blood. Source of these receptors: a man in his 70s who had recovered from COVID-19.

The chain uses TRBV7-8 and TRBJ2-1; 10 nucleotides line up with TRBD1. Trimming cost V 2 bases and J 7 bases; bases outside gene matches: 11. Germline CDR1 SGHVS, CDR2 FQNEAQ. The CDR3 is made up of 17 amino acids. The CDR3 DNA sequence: TGTGCCAGCAGCTTAACTACCGGGACAGGGGTTGGAAATGAGCAGTTCTTC. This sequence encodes CASSLTTGTGVGNEQFF.

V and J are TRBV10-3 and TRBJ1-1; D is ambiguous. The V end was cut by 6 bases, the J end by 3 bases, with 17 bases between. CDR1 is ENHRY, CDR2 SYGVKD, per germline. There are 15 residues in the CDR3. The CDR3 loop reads CAISGETALDTEAFF. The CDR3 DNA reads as TGTGCCATCAGCGGGGAGACGGCCCTGGACACTGAAGCTTTCTTT.

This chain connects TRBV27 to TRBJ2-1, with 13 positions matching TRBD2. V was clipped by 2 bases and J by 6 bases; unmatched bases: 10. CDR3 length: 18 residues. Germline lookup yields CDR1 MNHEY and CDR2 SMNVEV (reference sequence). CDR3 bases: TGTGCCAGCAGTTTAAGGCTACTAGCGGGAGGGCCTGGCAATGAGCAGTTCTTC. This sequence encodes CASSLRLLAGGPGNEQFF.

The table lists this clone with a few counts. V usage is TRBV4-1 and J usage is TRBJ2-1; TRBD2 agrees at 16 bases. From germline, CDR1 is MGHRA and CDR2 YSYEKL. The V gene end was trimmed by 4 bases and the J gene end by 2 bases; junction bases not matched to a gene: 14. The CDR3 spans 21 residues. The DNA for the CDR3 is TGCGCCAGCAGCCGCACGCGAGGGGGACTAGCGGGAGGGCGCGCCTACAATGAGCAGTTCTTC. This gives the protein CASSRTRGGLAGGRAYNEQFF.

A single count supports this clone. The CDR3: CASSRTSVNTGELFF. Here the CDR3 DNA reads TGTGCCAGCAGTCGGACTAGCGTTAACACCGGGGAGCTGTTTTTT. J is TRBJ2-2 and V is TRBV9; 9 bases line up with TRBD2. Germline values: CDR1 SGDLS, CDR2 YYNGEE. The V segment lost 5 bases and the J segment 2 bases; nucleotides outside the gene matches: 4. The CDR3 spans 15 residues.

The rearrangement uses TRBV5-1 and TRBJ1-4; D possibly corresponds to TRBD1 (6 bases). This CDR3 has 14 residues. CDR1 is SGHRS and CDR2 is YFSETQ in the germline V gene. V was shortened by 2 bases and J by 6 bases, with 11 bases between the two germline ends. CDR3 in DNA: TGCGCCAGCAGCTTCAGGGGTTCGGATGAAAAACTGTTTTTT. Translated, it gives CASSFRGSDEKLFF. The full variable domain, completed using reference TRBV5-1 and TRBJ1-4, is KAGVTQTPRYLIKTRGQQVTLSCSPISGHRSVSWYQQTPGQGLQFLFEYFSETQRNKGNFPGRFSGRQFSNSRSEMNVSTLELGDSALYLCASSFRGSDEKLFFGSGTQLSVL.

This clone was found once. The CDR3 DNA reads TGTGCCAGCAAGTTACAGGGGGCGTCTAACTATGGCTACACCTTC. Protein: CASKLQGASNYGYTF. V and J are TRBV28 and TRBJ1-2, with TRBD1 matching 9 bases. The germline V gene encodes CDR1 MDHEN and CDR2 SYDVKM. The trim removed 7 bases at V and 0 bases at J, leaving 6 bases unmatched. The CDR3 totals 15 residues.

CDR3 nucleotide sequence: TGTGCCAGCAACCCGGGGGGCTGGGAGGAGGAGCAGTTCTTC. It codes for CASNPGGWEEEQFF. The rearrangement uses TRBV2 and TRBJ2-1; perhaps TRBD2 as D (7 bases). The CDR3 consists of 14 residues. From germline, CDR1 is SNHLY and CDR2 FYNNEI. Trimming pared 7 bases from V and 10 bases from J, leaving 20 bases between.

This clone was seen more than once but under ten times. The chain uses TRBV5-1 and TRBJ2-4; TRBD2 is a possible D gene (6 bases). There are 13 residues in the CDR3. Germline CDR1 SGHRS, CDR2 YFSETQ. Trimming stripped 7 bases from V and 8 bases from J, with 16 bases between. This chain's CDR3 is CASSQGGADIQYF. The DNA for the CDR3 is TGCGCCAGCTCGCAAGGAGGGGCAGACATTCAGTACTTC.

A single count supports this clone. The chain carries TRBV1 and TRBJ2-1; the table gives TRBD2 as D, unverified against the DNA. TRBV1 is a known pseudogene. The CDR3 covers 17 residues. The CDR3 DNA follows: TGCACCAGCAGCCATCGACTAGCGGGGTGGCGATACAATGAGCAGTTCTTC. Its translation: CTSSHRLAGWRYNEQFF.

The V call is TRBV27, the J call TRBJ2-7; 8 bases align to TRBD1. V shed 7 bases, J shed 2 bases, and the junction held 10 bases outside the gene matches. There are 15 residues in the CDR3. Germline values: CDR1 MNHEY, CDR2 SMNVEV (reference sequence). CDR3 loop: CASTSRRGQAYEQYF. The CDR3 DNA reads TGTGCCAGCACCTCAAGACGGGGACAGGCCTACGAGCAGTACTTC.

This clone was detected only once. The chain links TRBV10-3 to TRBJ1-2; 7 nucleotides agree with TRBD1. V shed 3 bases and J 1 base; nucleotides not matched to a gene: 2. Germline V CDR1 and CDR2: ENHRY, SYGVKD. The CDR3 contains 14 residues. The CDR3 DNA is TGTGCCATCAGTGACAGGGGGGTTAACTATGGCTACACCTTC. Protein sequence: CAISDRGVNYGYTF.

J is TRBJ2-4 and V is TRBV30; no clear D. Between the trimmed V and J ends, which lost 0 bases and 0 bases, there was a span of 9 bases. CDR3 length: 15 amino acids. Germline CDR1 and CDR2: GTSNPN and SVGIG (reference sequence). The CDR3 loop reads CAWSVPVLAKNIQYF. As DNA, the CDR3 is TGTGCCTGGAGTGTACCGGTCCTAGCCAAAAACATTCAGTACTTC.

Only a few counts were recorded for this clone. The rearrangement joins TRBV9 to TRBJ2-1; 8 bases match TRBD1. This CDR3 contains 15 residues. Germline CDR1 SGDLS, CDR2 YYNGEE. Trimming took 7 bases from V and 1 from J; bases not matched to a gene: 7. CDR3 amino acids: CASAIRQGSYNEQFF. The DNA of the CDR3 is TGTGCCAGCGCTATCCGACAGGGGTCCTACAATGAGCAGTTCTTC. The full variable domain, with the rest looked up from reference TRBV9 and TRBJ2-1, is DSGVTQTPKHLITATGQRVTLRCSPRSGDLSVYWYQQSLDQGLQFLIQYYNGEERAKGNILERFSAQQFPDLHSELNLSSLELGDSALYFCASAIRQGSYNEQFFGPGTRLTVL.

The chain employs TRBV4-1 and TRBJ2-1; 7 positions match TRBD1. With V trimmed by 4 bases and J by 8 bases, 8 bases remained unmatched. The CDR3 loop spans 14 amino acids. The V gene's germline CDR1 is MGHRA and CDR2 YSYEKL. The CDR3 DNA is TGCGCCAGCAGCCCGGAGACAGGGTGGGATGAGCAGTTCTTC. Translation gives CASSPETGWDEQFF.

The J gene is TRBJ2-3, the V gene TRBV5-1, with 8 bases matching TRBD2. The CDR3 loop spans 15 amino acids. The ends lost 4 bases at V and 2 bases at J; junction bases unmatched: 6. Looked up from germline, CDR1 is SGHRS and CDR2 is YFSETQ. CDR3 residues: CASSPTSGVTDTQYF. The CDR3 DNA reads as TGCGCCAGCAGCCCTACTAGCGGAGTCACAGATACGCAGTATTTT.

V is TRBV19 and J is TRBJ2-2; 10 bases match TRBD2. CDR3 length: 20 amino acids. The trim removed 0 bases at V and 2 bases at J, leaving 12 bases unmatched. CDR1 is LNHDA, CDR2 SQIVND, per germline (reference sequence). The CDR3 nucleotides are TGTGCCAGTAGTATAGACATAGGTTTAGCGGGAGGTCGTAACACCGGGGAGCTGTTTTTT. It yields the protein CASSIDIGLAGGRNTGELFF. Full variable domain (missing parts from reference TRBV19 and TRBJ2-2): DGGITQSPKYLFRKEGQNVTLSCEQNLNHDAMYWYRQDPGQGLRLIYYSQIVNDFQKGDIAEGYSVSREKKESFPLTVTSAQKNPTAFYLCASSIDIGLAGGRNTGELFFGEGSRLTVL.

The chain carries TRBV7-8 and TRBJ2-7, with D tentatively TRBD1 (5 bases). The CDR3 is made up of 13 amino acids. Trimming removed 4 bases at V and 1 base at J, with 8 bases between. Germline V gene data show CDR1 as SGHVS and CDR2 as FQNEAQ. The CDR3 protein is CASSSDRSYEQYF. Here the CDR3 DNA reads TGTGCCAGCAGCTCCGACAGATCCTACGAGCAGTACTTC.